This T cell receptor beta chain emerged from a study of blood T cell repertoires in COVID-19. V dropped 3 bases and J dropped 4 bases, with 12 bases sitting between them. The CDR3 totals 14 residues. CDR1 and CDR2 from the germline V gene are MNHEY and SMNVEV (reference sequence). The repertoire was sequenced with immunoSEQ multiplex PCR; TCRdb's copy has only in-frame clones and lacks some. The sample has about 230,000 clones, around 82% seen once. The chain couples TRBV27 to TRBJ1-1; D call uncertain. The receptor comes from a man between 35 and 55 years old with active or convalescent COVID-19. The sequencing sample was made of peripheral blood. CDR3 nucleotides: TGTGCCAGCAGTTTGAAGCACAGTACCACTGAAGCTTTCTTT. The encoded protein is CASSLKHSTTEAFF.